This T cell receptor (beta chain) was sequenced for a study of blood T cell repertoires in COVID-19. For the study at large: Both acute and convalescent COVID-19 samples were obtained from the United States, Italy and Spain. Sample material is recorded as cDNA or gDNA derived from T cells, B-cell-depleted T cells, or PBMCs.

As originally analysed: Reference gene primers were amplified, and this amplification served to estimate nucleated cell counts. Profiling relied on immunoSEQ multiplex PCR, and the TCRdb table lists in-frame clones only, not all of them. The V and J calls and clone size are taken from that table; D and trimming were inferred from the DNA. The table has roughly 13,000 clones, around 87% seen once. The V gene's germline CDR1 is SGHTS and CDR2 YDEGEE. V lost 4 bases and J lost 4; bases outside the gene matches: 8. This CDR3 contains 15 residues. The material sequenced was peripheral blood. This rearrangement joins TRBV5-8 to TRBJ1-5, with 7 bases fitting TRBD1. The clonotype comes from a human donor in a cohort sampled during active COVID-19. The CDR3 sequence: CASSPRQGINQPQHF. CDR3 DNA: TGTGCCAGCAGCCCGAGACAGGGAATAAATCAGCCCCAGCATTTT.